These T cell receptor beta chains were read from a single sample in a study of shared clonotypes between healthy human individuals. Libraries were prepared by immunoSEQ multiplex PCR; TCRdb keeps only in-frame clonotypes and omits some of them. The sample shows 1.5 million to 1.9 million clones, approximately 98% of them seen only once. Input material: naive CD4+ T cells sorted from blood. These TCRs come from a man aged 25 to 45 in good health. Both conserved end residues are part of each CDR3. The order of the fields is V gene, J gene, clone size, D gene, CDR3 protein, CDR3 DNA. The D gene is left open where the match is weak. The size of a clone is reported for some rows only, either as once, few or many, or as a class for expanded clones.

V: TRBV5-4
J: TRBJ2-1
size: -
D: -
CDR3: CASSLAQGLYNEQFF
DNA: TGTGCCAGCAGCTTGGCTCAGGGACTCTACAATGAGCAGTTCTTC

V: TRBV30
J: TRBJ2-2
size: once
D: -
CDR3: CAWSEPKLVYRTGELFF
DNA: TGTGCCTGGAGTGAGCCCAAGCTAGTTTATCGGACCGGGGAGCTGTTTTTT

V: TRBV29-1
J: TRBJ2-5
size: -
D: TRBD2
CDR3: CSGTGRTTSGRSQETQYF
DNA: TGCAGCGGGACAGGGCGCACTACTAGCGGGAGGTCGCAAGAGACCCAGTACTTC

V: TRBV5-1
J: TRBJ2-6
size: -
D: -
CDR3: CASSLRGTGANVLTF
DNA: TGCGCCAGCAGCCTCAGGGGTACTGGGGCCAACGTCCTGACTTTC

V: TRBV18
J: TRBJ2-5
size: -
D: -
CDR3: CASSPTDQETQYF
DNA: TGTGCCAGCTCACCAACGGACCAAGAGACCCAGTACTTC

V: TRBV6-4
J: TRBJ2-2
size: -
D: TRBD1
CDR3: CASSTGVNTGELFF
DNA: TGTGCCAGCTCTACAGGGGTGAACACCGGGGAGCTGTTTTTT

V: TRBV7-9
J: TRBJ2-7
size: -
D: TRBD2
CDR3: CASSKRDSYEQYF
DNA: TGTGCCAGCAGTAAGCGGGACTCCTACGAGCAGTACTTC

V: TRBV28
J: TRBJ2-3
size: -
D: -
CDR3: CASSAMGLGGDTQYF
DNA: TGTGCCAGCAGTGCAATGGGATTGGGGGGAGATACGCAGTATTTT

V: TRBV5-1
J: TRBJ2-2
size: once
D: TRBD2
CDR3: CASSYRRTSGRRWDTGELFF
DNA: TGCGCCAGCAGCTACAGGAGGACTAGCGGGAGAAGGTGGGACACCGGGGAGCTGTTTTTT

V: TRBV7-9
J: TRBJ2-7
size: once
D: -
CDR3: CASSQRRSSYEQYF
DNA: TGTGCCAGCAGCCAGCGCCGGAGCTCCTACGAGCAGTACTTC

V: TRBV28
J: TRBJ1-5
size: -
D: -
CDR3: CASSQINRQPQHF
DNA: TGTGCCAGCAGCCAAATAAACAGGCAGCCCCAGCATTTT

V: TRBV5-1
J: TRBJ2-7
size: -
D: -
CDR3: CASSLAGSQTNTYEQYF
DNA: TGCGCCAGCAGCTTGGCCGGTAGCCAGACTAACACCTACGAGCAGTACTTC

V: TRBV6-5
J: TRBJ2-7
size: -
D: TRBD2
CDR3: CASSYVASGRYEQYF
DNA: TGTGCCAGCAGTTACGTGGCTAGCGGACGCTACGAGCAGTACTTC

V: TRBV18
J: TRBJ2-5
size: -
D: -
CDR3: CASSPRRQGGREPTQETQYF
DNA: TGTGCCAGCTCACCTCGACGACAGGGCGGGCGGGAGCCAACCCAAGAGACCCAGTACTTC

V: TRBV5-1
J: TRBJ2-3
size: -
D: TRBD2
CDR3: CASSLVAGVTDTQYF
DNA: TGCGCCAGCAGCTTGGTAGCGGGTGTCACAGATACGCAGTATTTT